A selection of T cell receptor beta chains follows, all from one sample in a study of CD8+CD57+ T cells in acquired aplastic anemia. MiXCR, run by TCRdb on the reads, gives a single entry per CDR3 protein. The top ten hold about 3% of the sample, which has approximately 120,000 distinct CDR3 sequences, 40% seen once. Sequencing was done on a sample of sorted CD4+, CD8+, or CD8+CD57+ T cells (not recorded which) from PBMCs. The origin of the receptors is a human donor with aplastic anemia. The CDR3 runs from the conserved cysteine through the conserved F or W. A D gene is named only where the DNA matches it firmly. Size values are once, few and many counts, or a class for expanded clones, and some rows have none.

TRBV5-8	many	.	TRBJ1-1	11	CASSWNTEAFF	TGTGCCAGCAGCTGGAACACTGAAGCTTTCTTT
TRBV6-5	many	TRBD1	TRBJ1-1	14	CASSETGMITEAFF	TGTGCCAGCAGTGAGACAGGGATGATCACTGAAGCTTTCTTT
TRBV12-3/TRBV12-4	many	TRBD1	TRBJ1-5	14	CASTRGLLNQPQHF	TGTGCCAGCACGAGGGGGCTCCTTAATCAGCCCCAGCATTTT
TRBV5-5	few	.	TRBJ1-6	16	CAGSLASTGNGSPLHF	TGTGCCGGCAGCTTGGCCAGTACAGGGAACGGTTCACCCCTCCACTTT
TRBV19	many	.	TRBJ2-1	13	CASSPTSYNEQFF	TGTGCCAGTAGTCCGACTAGCTACAATGAGCAGTTCTTC
TRBV5-1	.	.	TRBJ2-1	16	CASSLAAGTLVGEQFF	TGCGCCAGCAGCTTGGCAGCTGGAACACTCGTCGGTGAGCAGTTCTTC
TRBV29-1	once	TRBD1	TRBJ2-1	13	CSIGTVLGNEQFF	TGCAGTATAGGGACAGTGTTGGGTAATGAGCAGTTCTTC
TRBV12-3/TRBV12-4	many	TRBD1	TRBJ1-2	14	CASNSQGKNHGYTF	TGTGCCAGCAACTCACAGGGGAAAAATCATGGCTACACCTTC
TRBV7-6	.	TRBD2	TRBJ2-7	15	CASSLAGTSGLEQYF	TGTGCCAGCAGCTTAGCGGGGACTAGCGGCTTGGAGCAGTACTTC
TRBV29-1	many	.	TRBJ2-2	15	CSVDLGPGDTGELFF	TGCAGCGTTGATTTGGGGCCGGGCGACACCGGGGAGCTGTTTTTT
TRBV5-1	few	.	TRBJ2-3	16	CASSLGTRGPIDTQYF	TGCGCCAGCAGCTTGGGTACTAGGGGACCCATAGATACGCAGTATTTT
TRBV11-2	.	.	TRBJ1-2	16	CASSRDGVPGGYGYTF	TGTGCCAGCAGCAGGGACGGGGTTCCTGGAGGCTATGGCTACACCTTC
TRBV10-3	many	.	TRBJ1-1	18	CAISSRTPRAGMNTEAFF	TGTGCCATCAGTTCCCGGACCCCCCGGGCAGGCATGAACACTGAAGCTTTCTTT